This entry lists 2 T cell receptor beta chains sequenced from one sample in a study of CD8 T cells in Susac syndrome. Reverse transcription used roughly 0.45 to 1 ug RNA and random hexamers. TCRdb analysed the immunoSEQ multiplex PCR reads with MiXCR anew, one entry per CDR3 protein. The sample holds about 240,000 distinct CDR3 sequences, 90% to 96% seen once. Source material: CD4+ T cells from PBMCs. The receptors derive from a human donor with Susac syndrome.

The J gene is TRBJ2-1, the V gene TRBV12-3 or TRBV12-4; D is possibly TRBD1 (5 bases). The CDR3 covers 14 residues. V was cut by 5 bases and J by 7 bases, with 15 bases left in between. CDR3 sequence: CASSPPGQINEQFF. As DNA, the CDR3 is TGTGCCAGCAGTCCCCCCGGACAAATAAATGAGCAGTTCTTC.

This chain uses TRBV30 with TRBJ2-6; unclear D gene. CDR3 length equals 13 residues. V shed 5 bases and J shed 0 bases, with 5 bases lying between them. The germline CDR1 and CDR2 sequences are GTSNPN and SVGIG (reference sequence). This CDR3 is CAWDASGANVLTF. CDR3 bases: TGTGCCTGGGACGCCTCTGGGGCCAACGTCCTGACTTTC.